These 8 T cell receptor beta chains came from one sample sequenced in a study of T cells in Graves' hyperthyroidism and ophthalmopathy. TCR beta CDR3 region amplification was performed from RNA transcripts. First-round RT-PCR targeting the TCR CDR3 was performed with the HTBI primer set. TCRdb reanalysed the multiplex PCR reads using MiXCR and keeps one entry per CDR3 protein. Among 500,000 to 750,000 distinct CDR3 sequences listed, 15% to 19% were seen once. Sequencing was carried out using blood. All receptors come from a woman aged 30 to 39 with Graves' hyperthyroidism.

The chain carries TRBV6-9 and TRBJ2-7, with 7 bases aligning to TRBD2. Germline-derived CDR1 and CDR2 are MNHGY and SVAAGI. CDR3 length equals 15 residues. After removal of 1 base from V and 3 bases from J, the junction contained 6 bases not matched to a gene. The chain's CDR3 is CASSYLASGRYEQYF. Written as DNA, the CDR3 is TGTGCCAGCAGTTATTTGGCTAGCGGTCGCTACGAGCAGTACTTC.

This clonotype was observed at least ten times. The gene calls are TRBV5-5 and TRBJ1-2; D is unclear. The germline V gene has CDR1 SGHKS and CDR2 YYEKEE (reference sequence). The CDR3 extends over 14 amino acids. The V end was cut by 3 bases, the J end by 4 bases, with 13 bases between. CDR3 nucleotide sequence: TGTGCCAGCAGCTGGGTAGTCACAACCTATGGCTACACCTTC. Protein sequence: CASSWVVTTYGYTF.

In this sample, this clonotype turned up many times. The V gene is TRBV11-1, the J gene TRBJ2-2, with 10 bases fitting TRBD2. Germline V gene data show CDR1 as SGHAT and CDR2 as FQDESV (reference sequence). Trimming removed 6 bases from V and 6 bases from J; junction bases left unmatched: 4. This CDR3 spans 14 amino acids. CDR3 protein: CASRPGLAPGELFF. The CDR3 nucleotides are TGTGCCAGCAGGCCGGGACTAGCGCCCGGGGAGCTGTTTTTT.

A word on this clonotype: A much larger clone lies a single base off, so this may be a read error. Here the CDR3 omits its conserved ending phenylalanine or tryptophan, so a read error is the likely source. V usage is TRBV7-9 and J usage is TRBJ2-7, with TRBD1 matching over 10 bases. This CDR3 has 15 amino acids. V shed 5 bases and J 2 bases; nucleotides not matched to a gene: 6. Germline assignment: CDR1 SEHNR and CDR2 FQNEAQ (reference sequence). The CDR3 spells CASSPGQGIAYEQYS. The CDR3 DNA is TGTGCCAGCAGCCCGGGACAGGGGATAGCCTACGAGCAGTACTCC.

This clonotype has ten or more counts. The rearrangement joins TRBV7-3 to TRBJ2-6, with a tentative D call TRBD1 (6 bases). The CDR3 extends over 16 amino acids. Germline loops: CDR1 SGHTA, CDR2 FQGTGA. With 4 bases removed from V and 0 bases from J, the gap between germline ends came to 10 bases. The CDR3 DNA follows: TGTGCCAGCAGCTCGGGACACACCTCTGGGGCCAACGTCCTGACTTTC. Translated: CASSSGHTSGANVLTF.

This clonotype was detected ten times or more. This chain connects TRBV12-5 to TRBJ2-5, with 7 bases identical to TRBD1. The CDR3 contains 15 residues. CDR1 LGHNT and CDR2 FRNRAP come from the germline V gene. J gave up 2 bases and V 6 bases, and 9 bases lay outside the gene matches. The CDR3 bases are TGTGCTAGTGGCACCCGGGACAGAGATCAAGAGACCCAGTACTTC. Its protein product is CASGTRDRDQETQYF.

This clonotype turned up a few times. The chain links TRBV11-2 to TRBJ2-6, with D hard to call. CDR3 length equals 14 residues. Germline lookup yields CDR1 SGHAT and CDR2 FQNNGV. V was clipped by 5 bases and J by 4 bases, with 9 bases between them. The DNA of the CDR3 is TGTGCCAGCAGCCGCATATCCGGGGCCAACGTCCTGACTTTC. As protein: CASSRISGANVLTF.

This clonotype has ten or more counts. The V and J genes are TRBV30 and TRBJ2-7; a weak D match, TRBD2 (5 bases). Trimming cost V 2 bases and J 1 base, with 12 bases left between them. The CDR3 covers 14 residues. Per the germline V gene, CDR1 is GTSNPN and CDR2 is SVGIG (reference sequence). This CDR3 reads CAWSLVWESYEQYF. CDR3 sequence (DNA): TGTGCCTGGAGTTTGGTATGGGAGTCCTACGAGCAGTACTTC.